Following are 27 T cell receptor beta chains from one sample sequenced in a study of T cells in Graves' hyperthyroidism and ophthalmopathy. It was RNA transcripts that yielded the amplified TCR beta CDR3 regions. RT-PCR in the first round (using the HTBI primer set) targeted the TCR CDR3. One entry per CDR3 protein, called by TCRdb with MiXCR from the multiplex PCR reads. The table lists about 620,000 distinct CDR3 sequences, around 15% of them singletons. The sample taken for sequencing was blood. The receptors were sampled from a woman in her twenties or thirties with Graves' hyperthyroidism.

Ten or more counts support this clonotype. The chain joins TRBV3-1 to TRBJ2-7; the match to TRBD2 covers 7 bases. J lost 1 base, V lost 5 bases, and 5 bases had no gene match. Germline V lookup: CDR1 LGHDT, CDR2 YNNKEL (reference sequence). The CDR3 is made up of 14 amino acids. CDR3 residues: CASSFIAGSYEQYF. In DNA form, the CDR3 reads TGTGCCAGCAGCTTTATAGCGGGTTCCTACGAGCAGTACTTC.

The chain employs TRBV14 and TRBJ1-6; the D is unclear. Germline CDR1 and CDR2: SGHDN and FVKESK. The CDR3 runs to 15 residues. V was cut by 4 bases and J by 8 bases, with 15 bases left in between. The CDR3 coding sequence is TGTGCCAGCAGCCTAAATGGACTGTTCGATTCACCCCTCCACTTT. Residues: CASSLNGLFDSPLHF.

The chain uses TRBV28 and TRBJ2-1, with 10 bases identical to TRBD2. Looked up from germline, CDR1 is MDHEN and CDR2 is SYDVKM. CDR3 length equals 14 residues. After removal of 6 bases from V and 10 bases from J, the junction contained 9 bases not matched to a gene. The CDR3, as DNA: TGTGCCAGCAGGCGGCTAGCGGGAGAGCACGAGCAGTTCTTC. As protein: CASRRLAGEHEQFF.

The table lists this clonotype with a few counts. The genes are TRBV20-1 and TRBJ1-4; 8 nucleotides line up with TRBD1. The V segment lost 4 bases and the J segment 4 bases; nucleotides outside the gene matches: 2. The CDR3 extends over 13 amino acids. Germline V gene lookup returns CDR1 DFQATT and CDR2 SNEGSKA (reference sequence). The DNA for the CDR3 is TGCAGTGCTATAACAGGGGGTAATGAAAAACTGTTTTTT. Amino acids: CSAITGGNEKLFF.

In this sample, this clonotype turned up many times. V gene TRBV27 combines with J gene TRBJ2-2; 10 bases are shared with TRBD2. V trimming: 2 bases; J trimming: 0 bases; junction bases outside the gene matches: 0. In germline, CDR1 is MNHEY, CDR2 SMNVEV (reference sequence). This CDR3 spans 16 amino acids. Here the CDR3 reads CASSLLAGANTGELFF. As DNA, the CDR3 is TGTGCCAGCAGTTTACTAGCGGGGGCGAACACCGGGGAGCTGTTTTTT.

This sequence joins TRBV7-2 and TRBJ1-2; D possibly corresponds to TRBD1 (5 bases). The CDR3 sequence is 13 residues long. V lost 4 bases and J lost 7, with 13 bases in between. Germline-derived CDR1 and CDR2 are SGHTA and FQGNSA. CDR3: CASSSPMGGGYTF. In nucleotides, the CDR3 is TGTGCCAGCAGCTCACCCATGGGGGGTGGCTACACCTTC.

This clonotype was recorded many times. The chain couples TRBV12-3 or TRBV12-4 to TRBJ2-1; D not certain. CDR3 size: 14 residues. V was clipped by 7 bases and J by 5 bases, with 15 bases between them. The CDR3 loop reads CASMQSWPNNEQFF. The CDR3 DNA follows: TGTGCCAGCATGCAAAGTTGGCCCAACAATGAGCAGTTCTTC.

This clonotype was observed a single time. The junction departs from germline at one end; a sequencing error may be responsible. This rearrangement joins TRBV6-4 to TRBJ1-6; D not resolved. Germline CDR1 and CDR2: MRHNA and SNTAGT. The CDR3 loop spans 11 amino acids. Written as DNA, the CDR3 is TGTGCCAGCTCTTTACCAGAGACCCAGTACTTT. Translated, it gives CASSLPETQYF.

The table lists this clonotype with many counts. The rearrangement links TRBV11-2 to TRBJ2-3, with D tentatively TRBD1 or TRBD2 (5 bases each). This CDR3 comprises 14 residues. The V gene's germline CDR1 is SGHAT and CDR2 FQNNGV. The germline V and J ends were trimmed by 7 bases and 0 bases, with 11 bases remaining between them. The CDR3 sequence: CASTDGGSTDTQYF. DNA for the CDR3: TGTGCCAGCACAGATGGGGGTAGCACAGATACGCAGTATTTT.

Of note for this clonotype: Without the conserved terminal phenylalanine or tryptophan, this CDR3 likely stems from a read error. The chain couples TRBV7-3 to TRBJ2-6; D remains unclear. V was clipped by 6 bases and J by 0 bases, with 6 bases between them. The CDR3 has 14 residues. Per germline, CDR1 SGHTA and CDR2 FQGTGA. CDR3 DNA: TGTGCCAGCAGTCGTGTCTCTGGGGCCAACGTCCTGACTTCC. Its protein product is CASSRVSGANVLTS.

The chain couples TRBV13 to TRBJ1-6; D unresolved. CDR1 is PRHDT, CDR2 FYEKMQ, per germline (reference sequence). The CDR3 spans 16 residues. Trimming took 0 bases from V and 5 from J, leaving 11 bases between them. In DNA form, the CDR3 reads TGTGCCAGCAGCTTAGGCCCCCCAAGAGATAATTCACCCCTCCACTTT. Its protein product is CASSLGPPRDNSPLHF. Filled out from reference TRBV13 and TRBJ1-6, the complete variable domain reads AAGVIQSPRHLIKEKRETATLKCYPIPRHDTVYWYQQGPGQDPQFLISFYEKMQSDKGSIPDRFSAQQFSDYHSELNMSSLELGDSALYFCASSLGPPRDNSPLHFGNGTRLTVT.

This clonotype has at least ten counts. CDR3 sequence: CASRGTGFSYEQYF. In nucleotides, the CDR3 is TGTGCCAGCAGGGGGACCGGGTTCTCCTACGAGCAGTACTTC. V gene TRBV27 combines with J gene TRBJ2-7; D could derive from TRBD1 or TRBD2 (5 bases each). Trimming removed 6 bases at V and 0 bases at J, with 12 bases between. The V gene's germline CDR1 is MNHEY and CDR2 SMNVEV (reference sequence). CDR3 length equals 14 residues.

This clonotype turned up a few times. In DNA form, the CDR3 reads TGCAGCGTTGTGGCAGGTCCTTGGGAGCAGTACTTC. Amino acid sequence: CSVVAGPWEQYF. The V and J genes are TRBV29-1 and TRBJ2-7; D gene ambiguous. Trimming removed 4 bases at V and 7 bases at J, with 14 bases between. In germline, CDR1 is SQVTM, CDR2 ANQGSEA. CDR3 length: 12 residues.

This clonotype turned up a few times. This chain links TRBV15 with TRBJ2-7; TRBD1 aligns across 11 bases. The germline gives CDR1 LNHNV, CDR2 YYDKDF (reference sequence). Trimming cost V 3 bases and J 6 bases; bases outside gene matches: 10. There are 16 residues in the CDR3. The CDR3 DNA follows: TGTGCCACCAGCAGGGAGGCGGGACAGGGGGTTCGCGAGCAGTACTTC. It is translated as CATSREAGQGVREQYF.

The chain recombines TRBV27 with TRBJ2-5; TRBD2 aligns across 12 bases. V gave up 2 bases and J gave up 0 bases; unmatched junction bases: 7. Looked up from germline, CDR1 is MNHEY and CDR2 is SMNVEV (reference sequence). CDR3 length: 18 residues. CDR3: CASSLVLAGGPDQETQYF. CDR3 nucleotides: TGTGCCAGCAGTTTAGTCCTAGCGGGAGGGCCGGACCAAGAGACCCAGTACTTC.

The rearrangement links TRBV20-1 to TRBJ2-7; D call uncertain. CDR3 length: 12 residues. Germline V gives CDR1 DFQATT, CDR2 SNEGSKA (reference sequence). V was trimmed by 3 bases and J by 3 bases, leaving 9 bases between them. CDR3 sequence: CSASAGDYEQYF. As DNA, the CDR3 is TGCAGTGCTAGCGCAGGAGACTACGAGCAGTACTTC.

This clonotype was observed at least ten times. V and J are TRBV3-1 and TRBJ2-1; D not resolved. CDR1 is LGHDT and CDR2 is YNNKEL in the germline V gene (reference sequence). V was shortened by 4 bases and J by 5 bases, with 15 bases between the two germline ends. The CDR3 is 15 residues long. This CDR3 reads CASSLLGATHNEQFF. The CDR3 nucleotides are TGTGCCAGCAGCCTCCTAGGAGCAACACACAATGAGCAGTTCTTC.

This clonotype was observed many times. The chain couples TRBV25-1 to TRBJ2-7; D not certain. This CDR3 has 13 amino acids. The V gene's germline CDR1 is MGHDK and CDR2 SYGVNS. Trimming left V 7 bases short and J 0 bases short, with 10 bases between. In nucleotides, the CDR3 is TGTGCCAGCAATGGACGGAGCTCCTACGAGCAGTACTTC. Translating it yields CASNGRSSYEQYF.

This clonotype was detected ten times or more. The gene calls are TRBV30 and TRBJ2-3; D is unresolved. The CDR3 is 11 residues long. Germline V gene sequence: CDR1 GTSNPN, CDR2 SVGIG (reference sequence). V lost 0 bases, J lost 5 bases, and 3 bases lay in between. As DNA, the CDR3 is TGTGCCTGGAGTGTCGGAGATACGCAGTATTTT. Translation: CAWSVGDTQYF.

J is TRBJ2-3 and V is TRBV11-2; D is unclear. This CDR3 spans 13 amino acids. Per the germline V gene, CDR1 is SGHAT and CDR2 is FQNNGV. The ends were cut back, 3 bases at V and 3 bases at J, with 7 bases in the middle. The CDR3 bases are TGTGCCAGCAGCTTCACATGGACAGATACGCAGTATTTT. It is translated as CASSFTWTDTQYF. The complete variable domain, with remaining parts taken from reference TRBV11-2 and TRBJ2-3, reads EAGVAQSPRYKIIEKRQSVAFWCNPISGHATLYWYQQILGQGPKLLIQFQNNGVVDDSQLPKDRFSAERLKGVDSTLKIQPAKLEDSAVYLCASSFTWTDTQYFGPGTRLTVL.

This clonotype occurred many times. V is TRBV7-9 and J is TRBJ2-1, with D perhaps TRBD2 (5 bases). Trimming removed 8 bases at V and 0 bases at J, with 14 bases between. This CDR3 is 15 amino acids long. CDR1 is SEHNR and CDR2 is FQNEAQ in the germline V gene (reference sequence). CDR3 protein: CASAREGSSYNEQFF. CDR3 bases: TGTGCCAGCGCAAGGGAAGGGAGCTCCTACAATGAGCAGTTCTTC.

In this sample, this clonotype turned up a few times. The chain couples TRBV9 to TRBJ2-4; tentatively, D is TRBD1 (6 bases). The CDR3 length is 14 residues. Deletions cut 3 bases from V and 7 bases from J, with 14 bases between. Germline CDR1 reads SGDLS; CDR2 reads YYNGEE. The CDR3 loop is CASSETGQGNIQYF. CDR3 nucleotide sequence: TGTGCCAGCAGCGAAACGGGACAAGGGAACATTCAGTACTTC. The full variable domain, its missing parts supplied by reference TRBV9 and TRBJ2-4, is DSGVTQTPKHLITATGQRVTLRCSPRSGDLSVYWYQQSLDQGLQFLIQYYNGEERAKGNILERFSAQQFPDLHSELNLSSLELGDSALYFCASSETGQGNIQYFGAGTRLSVL.

About this clonotype: One end of the junction is discordant with germline, which a read error may explain. The V gene is TRBV20-1, the J gene TRBJ1-1; D gene ambiguous. Germline values: CDR1 DFQATT, CDR2 SNEGSKA (reference sequence). The CDR3 covers 8 residues. The CDR3 nucleotides are TGCAGTGCTAGAAATGATGTCTTT. It codes for CSARNDVF.

This clonotype has a handful of counts. The gene calls are TRBV7-9 and TRBJ2-3, with unresolved D. Trimming shortened V by 5 bases and J by 6 bases, and 12 bases separated the two germline ends. Per the germline V gene, CDR1 is SEHNR and CDR2 is FQNEAQ (reference sequence). There are 13 residues in the CDR3. The CDR3 sequence is CASSLPTKDTQYF. The CDR3 DNA reads TGTGCCAGCAGCCTTCCGACGAAGGATACGCAGTATTTT.

At least ten counts were recorded for this clonotype. CDR3 sequence (DNA): TGTGCCAGCAGCGTAGGGACGGAGAACACTGAAGCTTTCTTT. It codes for CASSVGTENTEAFF. The chain recombines TRBV9 with TRBJ1-1; the D is unclear. V dropped 0 bases and J dropped 1 base, with 7 bases sitting between them. Germline V CDR1 and CDR2: SGDLS, YYNGEE. The CDR3 has 14 residues.

This rearrangement joins TRBV19 to TRBJ2-2; D may be TRBD2 (5 bases). Trimming took 3 bases from V and 0 from J, leaving 11 bases between them. The V gene's germline CDR1 is LNHDA and CDR2 SQIVND (reference sequence). This CDR3 is built from 16 residues. CDR3 region: CASSIVGVANTGELFF. The CDR3 DNA is TGTGCCAGTAGTATCGTGGGAGTCGCGAACACCGGGGAGCTGTTTTTT.

The J gene is TRBJ1-5, the V gene TRBV20-1; D unresolved. The V and J ends lost 0 bases and 0 bases respectively, with 12 bases between them. CDR1 and CDR2 from the germline V gene are DFQATT and SNEGSKA (reference sequence). This CDR3 is 16 amino acids long. The CDR3 DNA reads as TGCAGTGCTAGAGATATTGGAGTATATAGCAATCAGCCCCAGCATTTT. This translates into CSARDIGVYSNQPQHF.